Included here is one T cell receptor beta chain sequence, with context. Its specificity is not known. Within Nashville, Tennessee resided all donors, each a Caucasian adult. Samples underwent the assay at deep level. Data came from immunoSEQ multiplex PCR; TCRdb stores just in-frame clones and leaves some out. Among about 2.3 million clones listed, roughly 92% were seen once. This specimen belongs to a study of shared clonotypes between healthy human individuals. Study results and limitations: Estimated richness values were generally larger in naive subsets than in memory subsets.

The ends were cut back, 1 base at V and 4 bases at J, with 10 bases in the middle. CDR3 size: 14 residues. Germline V gene sequence: CDR1 SGHDT, CDR2 YYEEEE. This clonotype was obtained from a man younger than 30 in good health. Some clones in this sample may be carry-over from other donors' samples. Sequencing was done on a sample of naive CD4+ T cells from PBMCs. Subset specified: CD45RA+ positively selected. The chain carries TRBV5-6 and TRBJ2-3; D possibly matches TRBD1 or TRBD2 (5 bases each). This chain's CDR3 is CASSLLPGPDTQYF. The CDR3 coding sequence is TGTGCCAGCAGCTTGTTGCCGGGACCAGATACGCAGTATTTT. Full variable domain (rest looked up from reference TRBV5-6 and TRBJ2-3): DAGVTQSPTHLIKTRGQQVTLRCSPKSGHDTVSWYQQALGQGPQFIFQYYEEEERQRGNFPDRFSGHQFPNYSSELNVNALLLGDSALYLCASSLLPGPDTQYFGPGTRLTVL.